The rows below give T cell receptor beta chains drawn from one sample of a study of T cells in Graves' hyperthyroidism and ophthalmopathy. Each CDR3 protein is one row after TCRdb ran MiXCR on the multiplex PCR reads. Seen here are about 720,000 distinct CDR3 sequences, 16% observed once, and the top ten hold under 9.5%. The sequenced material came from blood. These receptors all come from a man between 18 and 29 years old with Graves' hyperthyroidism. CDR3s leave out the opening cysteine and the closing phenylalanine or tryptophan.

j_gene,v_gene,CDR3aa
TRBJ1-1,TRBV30,AWSTPGPGYSEAF
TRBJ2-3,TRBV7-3,ASSTPGPRDTQY
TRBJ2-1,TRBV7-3,ASSLTRQGATYNEQF
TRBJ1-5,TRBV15,ATSYQGAQPQH
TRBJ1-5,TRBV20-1,SVRRGNQPQH
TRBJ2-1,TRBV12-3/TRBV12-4,ASRQGGVRLYNEQF
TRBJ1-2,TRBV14,ASSQDRKIYGYT
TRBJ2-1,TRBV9,ASSVDPQGAAYNEQF
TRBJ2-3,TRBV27,ASSFFSSGLAGNTQY
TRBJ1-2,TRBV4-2,ASSQDTGFVANGYT
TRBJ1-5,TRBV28,ASSSISNQPQH
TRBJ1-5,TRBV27,ASSWGLSNHPQH
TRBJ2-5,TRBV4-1,ASSPELAGAEETQY
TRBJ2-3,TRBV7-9,ASSLGDRESTDTQY
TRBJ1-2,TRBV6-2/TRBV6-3,ASSSIDREYDYGYT
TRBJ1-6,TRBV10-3,AISVTGGSPLH
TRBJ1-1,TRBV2,ASSEYWTGTEAF
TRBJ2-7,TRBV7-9,ASRGTSDSSYEQY
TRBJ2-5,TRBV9,ASSVEPGMETQY
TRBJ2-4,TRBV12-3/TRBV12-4,ASSLLRAKNIQY
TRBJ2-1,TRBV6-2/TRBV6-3,ASIRRQGRGNNEQF
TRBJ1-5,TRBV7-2,ASSTDGLQPQH
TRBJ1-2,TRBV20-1,SWMVQGIKIGANYGYT
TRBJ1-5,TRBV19,ASSTRTYQPQH
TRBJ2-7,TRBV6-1,ASSKKVFGNSYEQY
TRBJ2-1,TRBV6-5,ASSYSPGGAGNEQF
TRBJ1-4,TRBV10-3,AISESGGEGEKLF
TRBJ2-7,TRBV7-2,ASSRGMDSSYEQY
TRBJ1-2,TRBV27,ASRKGAYGYT
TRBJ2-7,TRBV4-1,ASSQEDGTYEQY
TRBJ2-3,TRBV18,ASSRTSGYGDTQY
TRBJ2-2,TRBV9,ASSVVGATGELF
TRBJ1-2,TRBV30,AWSVRGGGGGYT
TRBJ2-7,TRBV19,ASSISQGPREQY
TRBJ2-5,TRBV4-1,ASSQAAGGMETQY
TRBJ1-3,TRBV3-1,ASSRDILYSGNTIY
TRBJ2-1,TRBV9,ASSGGLGNYNEQF
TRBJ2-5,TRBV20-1,SARGQIGTTTQY
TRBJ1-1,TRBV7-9,ASRALGRDEAF
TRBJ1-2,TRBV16,ASSLPGTVPDGYT
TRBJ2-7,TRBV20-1,SARDSGHYEQY
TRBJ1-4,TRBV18,ASSSRAGAGETNEKLF
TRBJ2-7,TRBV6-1,ASSQDRAGEQY
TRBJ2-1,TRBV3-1,ASSITGTGGFFYNEQF
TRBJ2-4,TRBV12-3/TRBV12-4,ASSLFPNQNIRY
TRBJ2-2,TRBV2,AILPPQREGTGELF
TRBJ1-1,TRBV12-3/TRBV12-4,ASRQGVGYGTEAF
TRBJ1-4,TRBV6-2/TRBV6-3,ASSAGTVIFGEKLF
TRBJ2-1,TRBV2,ASSVEGGTYNEQF
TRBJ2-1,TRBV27,ASSLLRTGGGNEQF
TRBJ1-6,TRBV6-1,ASKIGTGFSPLH